Listed below are T cell receptor beta chains from one sample, sequenced in a study of Graves' ophthalmopathy and Graves' hyperthyroidism. From the multiplex PCR reads, TCRdb called clonotypes with MiXCR, one entry per CDR3 protein. The data show about 220,000 distinct CDR3 sequences, 20% to 25% seen once. The sample comprised peripheral blood. Source of these receptors: a woman aged 50 to 60 with Graves' ophthalmopathy. Both conserved end residues are part of each CDR3. A D gene is named only where the DNA matches it firmly. Expanded clones are given a class, and other clones once, few, many or no size at all.

TRBV11-1	TRBD2	many	TRBJ2-7	TGTGCCAGCAGCCGCGGACTAGGCTCTGATCGCTACATCTACGAGCAGTACTTC	CASSRGLGSDRYIYEQYF
TRBV6-2/TRBV6-3	.	many	TRBJ2-2	TGTGCCAGCAGTTACACTGATCTTTGGTCGACGGGCACCGGGGAGCTGTTTTTT	CASSYTDLWSTGTGELFF
TRBV19	.	few	TRBJ2-5	TGTGCCAGCGAGTCCCAAGAGACCCAGTACTTC	CASESQETQYF
TRBV7-8	TRBD2	many	TRBJ2-4	TGTGCCAGCAGCATGGGACTAGCGGGAGTCGGAAACATTCAGTACTTC	CASSMGLAGVGNIQYF
TRBV6-5	.	many	TRBJ1-2	TGTGCCAGCAGTTACACGGGGGCCTCGACAGGACGCTATGGCTACACCTTC	CASSYTGASTGRYGYTF
TRBV20-1	.	many	TRBJ1-1	TGCAGTGCTAGCTCTACGGTGGACACTGAAGCTTTCTTT	CSASSTVDTEAFF
TRBV29-1	.	.	TRBJ1-1	TGCAGCGCCCCAGACGGTTGGTGGAACACTGAAGCTTTCTTT	CSAPDGWWNTEAFF
TRBV10-3	.	.	TRBJ2-5	TGTGCCATCAGTGAGAGGGCGGTGCTCCAAGAGACCCAGTACTTC	CAISERAVLQETQYF
TRBV13	.	.	TRBJ2-7	TGTGCCAGCAGCTACTCAGAGGGGGTCGAGCAGTACTTC	CASSYSEGVEQYF
TRBV12-3/TRBV12-4	TRBD1	.	TRBJ1-1	TGTGCCAGCAGCCCTAAGACAGGGGTGAACACTGAAGCTTTCTTT	CASSPKTGVNTEAFF
TRBV27	TRBD1	many	TRBJ2-7	TGTGCCAGCAGTTCCTGGGACAGGCCCGTTCCCGGGGAGCAGTACTTC	CASSSWDRPVPGEQYF
TRBV12-3/TRBV12-4	TRBD1	many	TRBJ1-1	TGTGCCAGCAGCATCCGACGTGGGCAGGGGGCCACTGAAGCTTTCTTT	CASSIRRGQGATEAFF
TRBV6-2/TRBV6-3	TRBD2	many	TRBJ2-2	TGTGCCAGCAGTTTAGGACTAGCGGGAACCGGGGAGCTGTTTTTT	CASSLGLAGTGELFF
TRBV4-2	.	few	TRBJ2-4	TGTGCCAGCAGCCAAGCTGGGCAGGGGAACATTCAGTACTTC	CASSQAGQGNIQYF
TRBV19	TRBD1	.	TRBJ2-2	TGTGCCAGTAGAACCATGGGACAGGTCAACACCGGGGAGCTGTTTTTT	CASRTMGQVNTGELFF
TRBV11-2	TRBD2	few	TRBJ2-1	TGTGCCAGCGGCTGGACTAGCGGGGACTACAATGAGCAGTTCTTC	CASGWTSGDYNEQFF
TRBV2	TRBD1	many	TRBJ2-4	TGTGCCAGCAGTGAAGCGGCAGGGGGAGCCAAAAACATTCAGTACTTC	CASSEAAGGAKNIQYF
TRBV30	.	.	TRBJ1-1	TGTGCCTGGATAAAACTCAGTGCTCTTGAAGCTTTCTTT	CAWIKLSALEAFF
TRBV24-1	.	once	TRBJ2-5	TGTGCCACCAGTGATTTCGGAGGGGGTGGCCAAGAGACCCAGTACTTC	CATSDFGGGGQETQYF
TRBV7-2	TRBD2	.	TRBJ2-7	TGTGCCAGCAGCTACCACGGGGCGGGAGGGGTCTACGAGCAGTACTTC	CASSYHGAGGVYEQYF
TRBV6-5	.	many	TRBJ2-7	TGTGCCAGCAGTTACTCTCAGGATGGCTCCTACGAGCAGTACTTC	CASSYSQDGSYEQYF
TRBV6-5	TRBD1	many	TRBJ1-6	TGTGCCAGCAGTTTAGAAGACAGGGTTCACTCACCCCTCCACTTT	CASSLEDRVHSPLHF
TRBV20-1	.	few	TRBJ1-5	TGCAGTGCTACACCTCACGGGGGGAGCAATCAGCCCCAGCATTTT	CSATPHGGSNQPQHF
TRBV7-2	TRBD2	few	TRBJ2-5	TGTGCCAGCAGCCCCGAAAGACTAGCGGGAGGGGAGACCCAGTACTTC	CASSPERLAGGETQYF
TRBV27	.	many	TRBJ2-7	TGTGCCAGCGCGGGACTCGGCTACGAGCAGTACTTC	CASAGLGYEQYF
TRBV7-9	TRBD2	many	TRBJ2-5	TGTGCCAGCAGCTTATGGGCTAGCGGGAGAGTCGAGACCCAGTACTTC	CASSLWASGRVETQYF
TRBV9	.	many	TRBJ1-6	TGTGCCAGCAGCCCAACAGGAGGTAATTCACCCCTCCACTTT	CASSPTGGNSPLHF
TRBV7-9	.	many	TRBJ1-1	TGTGCCAGCAGCTTAGGAGGCACAGGGACAAATGAAGCTTTCTTT	CASSLGGTGTNEAFF
TRBV5-1	.	.	TRBJ2-5	TGCGCCAGCAGCGTAGAGACCCAGTACTTC	CASSVETQYF
TRBV29-1	.	few	TRBJ1-3	TGCAGCGTGTATGGGAGTGTGTCTGGAAACACCATATATTTT	CSVYGSVSGNTIYF
TRBV20-1	TRBD1	.	TRBJ1-1	TGCAGTGCCACGACAGGGTGGGCTTTCTTT	CSATTGWAFF
TRBV5-1	TRBD1	many	TRBJ2-7	TGCGCCAGCAGCCGAGACAAAACAGGGGGCGCGTTCGAGCAGTACTTC	CASSRDKTGGAFEQYF
TRBV19	.	.	TRBJ1-2	TGTGCCAGTAGTATCCCCGGGACGCTGGCTGGCTATGGCTACACCTTC	CASSIPGTLAGYGYTF
TRBV19	TRBD2	.	TRBJ2-2	TGTGCCAGTAGTACCCTCGGACTAGCTCTACAGGCCGGGGAGCTGTTTTTT	CASSTLGLALQAGELFF
TRBV6-1	.	many	TRBJ2-7	TGTGCCAGCAGACGACTGGGGGGAATCCTCTCCTACGAGCAGTACTTC	CASRRLGGILSYEQYF
TRBV3-1	.	.	TRBJ1-3	TGTGCCAGCAGCCAAGACAGGGTCGGCGGAAACACCATATATTTT	CASSQDRVGGNTIYF
TRBV10-3	TRBD1	.	TRBJ2-7	TGTGCCATCAGTGAGGACAGGGGACGGATATACTTC	CAISEDRGRIYF
TRBV6-1	.	.	TRBJ2-7	TGTGCCAGCAGCCCCTTGGAGGGGCCCTACGAGCAGTACTTC	CASSPLEGPYEQYF
TRBV10-2	.	many	TRBJ2-6	TGCGCCAGCAGTGAGAGGGCCAACGTCCTGACTTTC	CASSERANVLTF
TRBV20-1	.	many	TRBJ1-2	TGCAGTGCTAGAAGGGGGGATCAGTTTGGCTACACCTTC	CSARRGDQFGYTF
TRBV15	.	many	TRBJ1-1	TGTGCCACCAGCATTGGGGCGACGAACACTGAAGCTTTCTTT	CATSIGATNTEAFF
TRBV9	TRBD1	many	TRBJ1-6	TGTGCCAGCAGCGTAGCCCAGGGACAGTCACCCCTCCACTTT	CASSVAQGQSPLHF
TRBV30	.	many	TRBJ1-1	TGTGCCTGGAGTGAGGATTACACTGAAGCTTTCTTT	CAWSEDYTEAFF
TRBV6-5	.	many	TRBJ2-7	TGTGCCAGCAGTTATTGGGGTTCCTACGAGCAGTACTTC	CASSYWGSYEQYF
TRBV24-1	.	.	TRBJ1-5	TGTGCCACCAGTGAGGCGGGGGGCGGCAATCAGCCCCAGCATTTT	CATSEAGGGNQPQHF
TRBV6-1	.	few	TRBJ1-1	TGTGCCAGCAGTCAATCCGACAAATACACTGAAGCTTTCTTT	CASSQSDKYTEAFF
TRBV6-5	TRBD1	many	TRBJ2-2	TGTGCCAGCAGTCGTGGACAGGGCACCGGGGAGCTGTTTTTT	CASSRGQGTGELFF
TRBV5-8	.	few	TRBJ1-2	TGTGCCAGCAGCTTGGTTATGAACTATGGCTACACCTTC	CASSLVMNYGYTF
TRBV12-3/TRBV12-4	TRBD1	.	TRBJ1-5	TGTGCCAGCAGTCCGACAGGGGGTTATAATCAGCCCCAGCATTTT	CASSPTGGYNQPQHF
TRBV6-2/TRBV6-3	TRBD1	.	TRBJ2-7	TGTGCCAGCAGTTACACTCCCGGACAGGCCAGCTCCTACGAGCAGTACTTC	CASSYTPGQASSYEQYF
TRBV30	.	.	TRBJ1-1	TGTGCCTGGAGTATGAGAACTACTGAAGCTTTCTTT	CAWSMRTTEAFF
TRBV29-1	TRBD1	many	TRBJ2-7	TGCAGCGTCCAGACAGGGTTGATGGGCGAGCAGTACTTC	CSVQTGLMGEQYF
TRBV19	.	.	TRBJ2-7	TGTGCCAGTAGCCGCGGGGACGGTCCCTACGAGCAGTACTTC	CASSRGDGPYEQYF